Presented here are 24 T cell receptor beta chains from one specimen sequenced in a study of T cells after yellow fever vaccination. TCRdb re-called the 5' RACE reads through MiXCR, storing one row per CDR3 protein. Among under 700,000 distinct CDR3 sequences listed, around 17% were seen once. The sample was PBMCs, taken around 5 days after the first yellow fever vaccination. Receptors were obtained from a man younger than 35 who received the YFV17D yellow fever vaccine.

The rearrangement joins TRBV4-1 to TRBJ1-4; D call uncertain. The CDR3 runs to 15 residues. Germline values: CDR1 MGHRA, CDR2 YSYEKL. V lost 0 bases, J lost 10 bases, and 15 bases lay in between. The CDR3 DNA follows: TGCGCCAGCAGCCAAGAACCCGGCCCGGAGGGAAAACTGTTTTTT. Its translation: CASSQEPGPEGKLFF.

The CDR3 bases are TGTGCCAGCAGTTTATCGGGACAGGGGGCAATTATCTATGGCTACACCTTC. Amino acid sequence: CASSLSGQGAIIYGYTF. This chain connects TRBV27 to TRBJ1-2, with 12 bases that match TRBD1. J gave up 4 bases and V 0 bases, and 6 bases lay outside the gene matches. The germline CDR1 and CDR2 sequences are MNHEY and SMNVEV (reference sequence). The CDR3 spans 17 residues.

This chain joins TRBV9 and TRBJ1-4; D gene ambiguous. V lost 3 bases, J lost 6 bases, and 12 bases lay in between. This CDR3 is 14 amino acids long. Germline V CDR1 and CDR2: SGDLS, YYNGEE. CDR3 amino acids: CASSARGLDEKLFF. The CDR3, as DNA: TGTGCCAGCAGCGCAAGAGGGTTGGATGAAAAACTGTTTTTT. Full variable domain (outside the CDR3, taken from reference TRBV9 and TRBJ1-4): DSGVTQTPKHLITATGQRVTLRCSPRSGDLSVYWYQQSLDQGLQFLIQYYNGEERAKGNILERFSAQQFPDLHSELNLSSLELGDSALYFCASSARGLDEKLFFGSGTQLSVL.

This clonotype was seen a handful of times. The V call is TRBV4-1, the J call TRBJ1-1, with D maybe TRBD1 (5 bases). Germline-derived CDR1 and CDR2 are MGHRA and YSYEKL. CDR3 length equals 15 residues. The V and J ends lost 0 bases and 4 bases respectively, with 12 bases between them. This CDR3 is CASSQDAIGATEAFF. CDR3 in DNA: TGCGCCAGCAGCCAAGATGCTATCGGGGCCACTGAAGCTTTCTTT.

V usage is TRBV18 and J usage is TRBJ2-7; D possibly corresponds to TRBD1 (6 bases). This CDR3 has 13 amino acids. Looked up from germline, CDR1 is KGHSH and CDR2 is LQKENI. V was clipped by 8 bases and J by 3 bases, with 14 bases between them. CDR3 DNA: TGTGCCAGCGCCGCAGGGGATGGCTACGAGCAGTACTTC. This encodes CASAAGDGYEQYF. Combining the CDR3 with reference TRBV18 and TRBJ2-7 gives the whole variable domain NAGVMQNPRHLVRRRGQEARLRCSPMKGHSHVYWYRQLPEEGLKFMVYLQKENIIDESGMPKERFSAEFPKEGPSILRIQQVVRGDSAAYFCASAAGDGYEQYFGPGTRLTVT.

This clonotype was seen a few times. The chain combines TRBV4-2 with TRBJ2-5; 12 nucleotides agree with TRBD2. With V trimmed by 0 bases and J by 6 bases, 11 bases remained unmatched. The germline V gene encodes CDR1 LGHNA and CDR2 YNFKEQ. The CDR3 is made up of 18 amino acids. As DNA, the CDR3 is TGTGCCAGCAGCCAAGAGCTAGCGGGGGGGCCTATGGTGAAGACCCAGTACTTC. Translated: CASSQELAGGPMVKTQYF.

This clonotype was seen repeatedly, ten times or more. This rearrangement joins TRBV9 to TRBJ1-2; 9 nucleotides align to TRBD1. Per germline, CDR1 SGDLS and CDR2 YYNGEE. There are 15 residues in the CDR3. The V gene end was trimmed by 3 bases and the J gene end by 7 bases; junction bases not matched to a gene: 10. In DNA form, the CDR3 reads TGTGCCAGCAGCGCCTCCGGGACAGGGTGGGGTGGCTACACCTTC. Its protein is CASSASGTGWGGYTF.

This clonotype has more than one count but fewer than ten. The chain uses TRBV10-2 and TRBJ1-2; D gene unclear. The CDR3 is 12 amino acids. Germline loops: CDR1 WSHSY, CDR2 SAAADI. V was trimmed by 4 bases and J by 5 bases, leaving 8 bases between them. CDR3 region: CASSGRVYGYTF. The CDR3 region has the DNA TGCGCCAGCAGTGGCCGGGTATATGGCTACACCTTC.

The V and J genes are TRBV10-3 and TRBJ2-1; no firm D call. Trimming removed 0 bases from V and 14 bases from J, with 17 bases in between. CDR1 is ENHRY, CDR2 SYGVKD, per germline. The CDR3 is 14 residues long. The CDR3 coding sequence is TGTGCCATCAGTGAGTCGAAGATTTCTAGTCTGGAGTTCTTC. It yields the protein CAISESKISSLEFF.

The chain combines TRBV7-2 with TRBJ2-7, with a weak D call TRBD1 (5 bases). V gave up 6 bases and J gave up 2 bases, with 11 bases separating them. Germline CDR1 is SGHTA and CDR2 is FQGNSA. The CDR3 consists of 13 residues. CDR3 region: CASSAGFAYEQYF. The CDR3 DNA reads TGTGCCAGCAGTGCAGGGTTCGCCTACGAGCAGTACTTC.

The rearrangement joins TRBV29-1 to TRBJ2-2; D is uncertain. V was cut by 6 bases and J by 3 bases, with 5 bases left in between. Germline V gene sequence: CDR1 SQVTM, CDR2 ANQGSEA. The CDR3 totals 11 residues. The CDR3 spells CSVRDTGELFF. The CDR3 coding sequence is TGCAGCGTCCGGGACACCGGGGAGCTGTTTTTT.

This clonotype was detected a few times. The chain carries TRBV6-4 and TRBJ1-1; D possibly corresponds to TRBD1 (5 bases). V lost 6 bases and J lost 2, with 16 bases in between. Germline CDR1 and CDR2: MRHNA and SNTAGT. This CDR3 has 15 amino acids. The CDR3 region has the DNA TGTGCCAGCAGCCACCGGGACGTTCGTAACACTGAAGCTTTCTTT. This translates into CASSHRDVRNTEAFF.

This clonotype was found a few times. This chain uses TRBV5-1 with TRBJ1-1; D might be TRBD1 (5 bases). CDR3 size: 14 residues. The V and J ends lost 2 bases and 4 bases respectively, with 12 bases between them. Germline V gene data show CDR1 as SGHRS and CDR2 as YFSETQ. CDR3 bases: TGCGCCAGCAGCTTTTACGGGACGGGCACTGAAGCTTTCTTT. Encoded protein: CASSFYGTGTEAFF.

This clonotype was found many times. The rearrangement links TRBV5-5 to TRBJ2-2; D call uncertain. V was pared by 1 base and J by 7 bases, with 5 bases between. This CDR3 spans 12 amino acids. Germline V gene lookup returns CDR1 SGHKS and CDR2 YYEKEE (reference sequence). In DNA, the CDR3 is TGTGCCAGCAGCTTGTATATCGGGGAGCTGTTTTTT. Amino acid sequence: CASSLYIGELFF.

The chain links TRBV20-1 to TRBJ1-2; D is unresolved. Germline V gene data show CDR1 as DFQATT and CDR2 as SNEGSKA (reference sequence). The CDR3 is 14 residues long. Trimming left V 2 bases short and J 6 bases short, with 16 bases between. The CDR3 sequence: CSARPPSVYDGYTF. DNA of the CDR3: TGCAGTGCTAGACCTCCTTCCGTCTACGATGGCTACACCTTC.

This clonotype appeared many times. Written as DNA, the CDR3 is TGCAGTGCTAGAGGGACTAGCGGGGTCCAAGAGACCCAGTACTTC. It is translated as CSARGTSGVQETQYF. This chain links TRBV20-1 with TRBJ2-5; TRBD2 matches 12 bases. V shed 1 base, J shed 1 base, and the junction held 1 base outside the gene matches. CDR1 and CDR2 from the germline V gene are DFQATT and SNEGSKA (reference sequence). This CDR3 is 15 amino acids long.

J is TRBJ2-6 and V is TRBV2; 7 bases line up with TRBD1. This CDR3 has 13 residues. J lost 2 bases, V lost 8 bases, and 0 bases had no gene match. Germline lookup yields CDR1 SNHLY and CDR2 FYNNEI. CDR3 sequence reads: CASDRAGANVLTF. CDR3 DNA sequence: TGTGCCAGCGACAGGGCTGGGGCCAACGTCCTGACTTTC.

This clonotype was seen only once. The gene calls are TRBV7-2 and TRBJ2-7, with 8 bases matching TRBD1. This CDR3 has 15 residues. V dropped 1 base and J dropped 4; count of bases not matched to a gene: 6. In germline, CDR1 is SGHTA, CDR2 FQGNSA. The CDR3 spells CASSLVPGGNYEQYF. DNA for the CDR3: TGTGCCAGCAGCTTAGTCCCAGGGGGCAATTACGAGCAGTACTTC.

This chain joins TRBV5-1 and TRBJ2-7, with D tentatively TRBD1 or TRBD2 (5 bases each). The V gene's germline CDR1 is SGHRS and CDR2 YFSETQ. CDR3 length equals 14 residues. V gave up 0 bases and J gave up 6 bases, with 13 bases separating them. The CDR3, as DNA: TGCGCCAGCAGCTTGGTTCCCGGGGCTAGCGAGCAGTACTTC. Encoded protein: CASSLVPGASEQYF. The full variable domain, with the rest looked up from reference TRBV5-1 and TRBJ2-7, is KAGVTQTPRYLIKTRGQQVTLSCSPISGHRSVSWYQQTPGQGLQFLFEYFSETQRNKGNFPGRFSGRQFSNSRSEMNVSTLELGDSALYLCASSLVPGASEQYFGPGTRLTVT.

The rearrangement uses TRBV18 and TRBJ1-2; tentative D call: TRBD1 (6 bases). The ends were cut back, 6 bases at V and 2 bases at J, with 16 bases in the middle. The length of the CDR3 is 15 residues. From germline, CDR1 is KGHSH and CDR2 LQKENI. The DNA for the CDR3 is TGTGCCAGCTCCCTCAATACAGGGTTGAACTATGGCTACACCTTC. This encodes CASSLNTGLNYGYTF.

CDR3: CSASAGNYGYTF. The CDR3 coding sequence is TGCAGTGCTAGTGCGGGGAACTATGGCTACACCTTC. This chain joins TRBV20-1 and TRBJ1-2, with unresolved D. Looked up from germline, CDR1 is DFQATT and CDR2 is SNEGSKA (reference sequence). Trimming took 3 bases from V and 2 from J, leaving 7 bases between them. This CDR3 has 12 amino acids.

In this sample, this clonotype turned up a few times. The rearrangement links TRBV27 to TRBJ2-4; D tentatively fits TRBD1 or TRBD2 (5 bases each). The CDR3 is 12 residues long. V lost 4 bases, J lost 6 bases, and 7 bases lay in between. Germline CDR1 is MNHEY and CDR2 is SMNVEV (reference sequence). The CDR3 DNA reads TGTGCCAGCAGTTCGGGACCAAACATTCAGTACTTC. This encodes CASSSGPNIQYF.

This clonotype has a handful of counts. The chain couples TRBV4-3 to TRBJ1-5, with TRBD1 matching 9 bases. The CDR3 sequence is 17 residues long. In germline, CDR1 is LGHNA, CDR2 YSLEER. Trimming cost V 4 bases and J 1 base; bases outside gene matches: 8. The CDR3, as DNA: TGCGCCAGCAGCCCCAGGCGGACAGGGGAAAGCAATCAGCCCCAGCATTTT. Translating gives CASSPRRTGESNQPQHF.

CDR3 bases: TGTGCCAGCAGACCACGGGACAGAGCTACCTCTGGGGCCAACGTCCTGACTTTC. It yields the protein CASRPRDRATSGANVLTF. The V gene is TRBV6-2 or TRBV6-3, the J gene TRBJ2-6; 7 bases line up with TRBD1. The CDR3 spans 18 residues. The V segment lost 6 bases and the J segment 0 bases; nucleotides outside the gene matches: 11. The germline CDR1 and CDR2 sequences are MNHEY and SVGEGT.